This TCR beta chain was recorded in a study of circulating and synovial CD4+ cells in juvenile arthritis. TCRdb's copy holds only in-frame clones and misses some; the assay was immunoSEQ multiplex PCR. Seen here are tens of thousands of clones, 85% to 95% observed once, and the top ten hold 0.7%. Findings of the study overall: Bulk blood CD4 repertoires were more diverse than these. These blood cells shared more CDR3 sequences with synovium than bulk blood.

As regards this clone: Its specificity is not known.

The source of this sequence is a human donor with juvenile idiopathic arthritis. The specimen sequenced was CD4+ T cells from blood.

The CDR3 nucleotides are TGTGCCAGCAGCAAAAGCGGGGATAGGGTGTTGACGGGCGAAGCTTTCTTT. Encoded protein: CASSKSGDRVLTGEAFF. V gene TRBV7-8 combines with J gene TRBJ1-1, with unresolved D. In germline, CDR1 is SGHVS, CDR2 FQNEAQ. The CDR3 length is 17 residues. Trimming removed 5 bases from V and 8 bases from J, with 27 bases in between.